These T cell receptor beta chains were read from a single sample in a study of blood T cell repertoires in COVID-19. Measured with immunoSEQ multiplex PCR; TCRdb has only the in-frame clones, and not every one. The sample gives under 200,000 clones, about 86% of which show up once; 0.99% is in the top ten. Sequencing input: peripheral blood. These receptors came from a man between 18 and 35 years old with acute or convalescent COVID-19. CDR3s leave out the opening cysteine and the closing phenylalanine or tryptophan. Fields, in order: V gene, D gene, CDR3 length, J gene, CDR3 protein. The D gene is left open where the match is weak.

TRBV2	TRBD2	17	TRBJ2-6	ASSASHTSGGAGANVLT
TRBV28	.	12	TRBJ1-5	ASGGARGNQPQH
TRBV5-8	TRBD2	13	TRBJ2-3	ASSFLAGDTDTQY
TRBV2	.	9	TRBJ2-5	ASSEGLTQY
TRBV12-3/TRBV12-4	.	11	TRBJ1-1	ASILSGQSRAF
TRBV11-2	TRBD1	15	TRBJ1-2	ASSFLTRQGSGSGYT
TRBV9	TRBD2	13	TRBJ2-2	ASSVVPGGTGELF
TRBV6-5	.	13	TRBJ1-1	ASSYAWGRGTEAF
TRBV28	.	12	TRBJ2-7	ASSATGLSYEQY
TRBV6-5	TRBD1	12	TRBJ1-2	ASSYRGQLYGYT
TRBV18	TRBD1	14	TRBJ2-7	ASSPRDRAYSYEQY
TRBV19	.	12	TRBJ1-4	ASNNGGINEKLF
TRBV5-1	.	13	TRBJ1-1	ASSGGHFSGTEAF
TRBV18	TRBD1	11	TRBJ2-1	ASSSGQHNEQF
TRBV7-2	TRBD1	12	TRBJ2-1	ASSLRQGSNEQF
TRBV7-9	.	12	TRBJ1-4	ASSLQASNEKLF
TRBV7-9	TRBD2	13	TRBJ2-1	ASSLGLAGSNEQF
TRBV29-1	TRBD1	15	TRBJ2-1	SVEGPRTGDNFNEQF
TRBV28	.	13	TRBJ2-1	ASSGDIESYNEQF
TRBV6-5	.	12	TRBJ2-3	ASDQGDPTDTQY
TRBV3-1/TRBV3-2	TRBD1	12	TRBJ2-2	ASSQGTGAGELF
TRBV19	TRBD2	15	TRBJ2-3	ASSYAASGGITDTQY
TRBV5-1	.	10	TRBJ1-2	ASSHDSSGYT
TRBV30	.	12	TRBJ1-2	AWSVRGMGYGYT
TRBV6-4	TRBD2	12	TRBJ2-4	ASSLDGGTDIQY